This T cell receptor (beta chain) was recovered during a study of identifying expanded T cells in peripheral blood. Findings and limits, study-wide: Variance in clone template counts between roughly 2-week samples significantly increased with total template count across all healthy donors. Over approximately two and four weeks, about 15 and 18 clones changed, versus around 1.2 between replicates.

The V end lost 6 bases, the J end lost 10 bases, and 13 bases lay between the germline ends. This CDR3 region has 13 residues. Germline values: CDR1 MGHRA, CDR2 YSYEKL. No infections or other immune events were documented during collection. The table lists this clone with a few counts. Its antigen is still unknown. Clones were sequenced by immunoSEQ multiplex PCR, and TCRdb holds only the in-frame ones, with some missing. The sample shows about 89,000 clones, 86% of them seen only once. The chain couples TRBV4-1 to TRBJ1-6, with no clear D. Sequenced material: blood. This clonotype was sampled from a person aged 18 to 75 in good health. DNA for the CDR3: TGCGCCAGCAGGCAAAGGGTTGGATCACCCCTCCACTTT. Its protein is CASRQRVGSPLHF.